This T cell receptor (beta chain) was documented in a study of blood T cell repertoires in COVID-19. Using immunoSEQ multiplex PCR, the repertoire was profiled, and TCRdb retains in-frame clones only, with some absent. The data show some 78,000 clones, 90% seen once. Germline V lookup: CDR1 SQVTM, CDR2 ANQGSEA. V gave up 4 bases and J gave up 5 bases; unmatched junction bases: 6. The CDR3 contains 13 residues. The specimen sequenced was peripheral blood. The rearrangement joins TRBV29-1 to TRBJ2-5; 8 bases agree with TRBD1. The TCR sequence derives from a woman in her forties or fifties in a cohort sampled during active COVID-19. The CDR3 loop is CSVVAGGAETQYF. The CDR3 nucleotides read TGCAGCGTTGTGGCAGGGGGCGCGGAGACCCAGTACTTC.